The entry below describes one TCR beta chain. The sample comes from a study of OX40 agonist ivuxolimab in advanced cancers. Measured with immunoSEQ multiplex PCR; TCRdb has only the in-frame clones, and not every one. Of about 77,000 clones in the sample, more than 90% were seen once. From germline, CDR1 is SGHAT and CDR2 FQNNGV. The CDR3 extends over 11 amino acids. The V and J ends lost 3 bases and 5 bases respectively, with 4 bases between them. The sample consisted of CD4+ or CD8+ T cells sorted from blood, taken in a trial of the OX40 agonist ivuxolimab. The chain is built from TRBV11-2 and TRBJ1-1; D uncertain. The receptor was derived from an adult with an advanced solid tumor such as melanoma, head and neck, liver or kidney cancer. In nucleotides, the CDR3 is TGTGCCAGCAGCTTCGGTACTGAAGCTTTCTTT. Its translation: CASSFGTEAFF.